Listed below are T cell receptor beta chains from one sample, sequenced in a study of OX40 agonist ivuxolimab in advanced cancers. Profiled with immunoSEQ multiplex PCR; TCRdb holds only in-frame clones, not every one. Among some 65,000 clones, roughly 84% were seen once, and the ten largest hold about 0.37%. Sequencing used CD4+ or CD8+ T cells sorted from blood, obtained in a trial of the OX40 agonist ivuxolimab. These receptor sequences come from an adult with an advanced solid tumor such as melanoma, head and neck, liver or kidney cancer. Each CDR3 is given with its conserved first and last residue. D genes are given only for firm matches. Clone size, where shown, is once, few, many, or a class for clones that have expanded.

>-|TRBJ1-1|TRBV6-1|-|14
TGTGCCAGCGCTTGGGATCGTTCGAACACTGAAGCTTTCTTT
CASAWDRSNTEAFF
>-|TRBJ1-1|TRBV5-5|TRBD1|14
TGTGCCAGCAGCATCCGACAGGGTAGCACTGAAGCTTTCTTT
CASSIRQGSTEAFF
>-|TRBJ2-3|TRBV5-4|-|17
TGTGCCAGCAGCCCCGGGGGTCTTGGGGGGTGGGCAGATACGCAGTATTTT
CASSPGGLGGWADTQYF
>-|TRBJ2-7|TRBV6-5|TRBD1|14
TGTGCCAGCAGTTACGGGGACAGGGGCTACGAGCAGTACTTC
CASSYGDRGYEQYF
>-|TRBJ1-2|TRBV29-1|-|12
TGCAGCGTTGCAGGGCTAGGGTATGGCTACACCTTC
CSVAGLGYGYTF
>-|TRBJ2-1|TRBV19|-|16
TGTGCCAGTAGTATAGATCTGAGCGGGTACTACAATGAGCAGTTCTTC
CASSIDLSGYYNEQFF
>-|TRBJ2-7|TRBV5-1|TRBD2|16
TGCGCCAGCAGCTACCCCGGGACTAGGTCGTCCTACGAGCAGTACTTC
CASSYPGTRSSYEQYF
>-|TRBJ1-2|TRBV5-1|-|13
TGCGCCAGCGCCACGGGGTCTATGGGGAGCTACACCTTC
CASATGSMGSYTF
>-|TRBJ2-3|TRBV7-3|-|16
TGTGCCAGCAGCCCCCGGCCCAGGACGAACACAGATACGCAGTATTTT
CASSPRPRTNTDTQYF
>-|TRBJ1-6|TRBV7-2|-|17
TGTGCCAGCAGCTTAATCGGGGGGAGCTCCTATAATTCACCCCTCCACTTT
CASSLIGGSSYNSPLHF
>-|TRBJ2-1|TRBV20-1|-|11
TGCAGTGCTAGAGGCTCTGGTGAGCAGTTCTTC
CSARGSGEQFF
>-|TRBJ1-1|TRBV6-1|-|13
TGTGCCAGCAGTGAAGCTCCCCTTCTACGAACTTTCTTT
CASSEAPLLRTFF
>-|TRBJ2-7|TRBV29-1|-|12
TGCAGCGTTTCCAGAAACTCCTACGAGCAGTACTTC
CSVSRNSYEQYF
>-|TRBJ1-3|TRBV2|-|16
TGTGCCAGCAGTGAACCGGGGGGCGTAGGTGGAAACACCATATATTTT
CASSEPGGVGGNTIYF
>-|TRBJ1-1|TRBV7-6|-|16
TGTGCCAGCAGCTTAGGGTCGCGAGGGGCGAACACTGAAGCTTTCTTT
CASSLGSRGANTEAFF
>-|TRBJ2-2|TRBV11-2|TRBD2|18
TGTGCCAGCCGAAAAAGGGGAGGGTTTCGTTCGAACACCGGGGAGCTGTTTTTT
CASRKRGGFRSNTGELFF
>-|TRBJ2-7|TRBV19|-|15
TGTGCCAGTAGGAAAGACCGTTCCAGCTCCTACGAGCAGTACTTC
CASRKDRSSSYEQYF
>once|TRBJ1-2|TRBV21-1|-|15
TGTGCCAGGAACAAACCCGGGACAGGGAACTATGGCTACACCTTC
CARNKPGTGNYGYTF
>few|TRBJ1-1|TRBV13|TRBD1|20
TGTGCCAGCAGCCCCGGTCGGCTTAGAGGGAAAAGGGACAGGGAAACTGAAGCTTTCTTT
CASSPGRLRGKRDRETEAFF
>-|TRBJ2-7|TRBV5-1|TRBD1|13
TGCGCCAGCAGCCGACAGGGGTTGGACGAGCAGTACTTC
CASSRQGLDEQYF
>-|TRBJ1-3|TRBV4-1|-|15
TGCGCCAGCAGCCAAGATTGGACGGGAGGAAACACCATATATTTT
CASSQDWTGGNTIYF
>-|TRBJ2-2|TRBV7-3|TRBD1|15
TGTGCCAGCAGCTTCGACAGGGGGCAAGGCGGGGAGCTGTTTTTT
CASSFDRGQGGELFF
>-|TRBJ2-1|TRBV2|-|16
TGTGCCAGCAGGGCTGGACTAATACTCTCCTACAATGAGCAGTTCTTC
CASRAGLILSYNEQFF
>once|TRBJ1-4|TRBV9|-|16
TGTGCCAGCAGCGTCTCGGCAGGGCGTAATAATGAAAAACTGTTTTTT
CASSVSAGRNNEKLFF
>-|TRBJ2-5|TRBV2|-|13
TGTGCCACCACGTCGCAGCGGATAGAGACCCAGTACTTC
CATTSQRIETQYF
>-|TRBJ2-6|TRBV5-1|-|14
TGCGCCAGCAGAGGGATTCCTGGGGCCAACGTCCTGACTTTC
CASRGIPGANVLTF
>-|TRBJ1-2|TRBV21-1|-|14
TGTGCCAGCAGCAAGTTGGGACAGGAGTGTGGCTACACCTTC
CASSKLGQECGYTF
>-|TRBJ1-4|TRBV4-3|-|14
TGCGCCAGCCCGCTAAATGCAACTAATGAAAAACTGTTTTTT
CASPLNATNEKLFF
>-|TRBJ1-4|TRBV5-6|-|13
TGTGCCAGCAGCCCGACGAGTAATGAAAAACTGTTTTTT
CASSPTSNEKLFF
>-|TRBJ2-7|TRBV18|TRBD1|15
TGTGCCAGCTCACCGACCCAGGGGGCCCAATACGAGCAGTACTTC
CASSPTQGAQYEQYF
>-|TRBJ2-4|TRBV4-1|-|18
TGCGCCAGCAGCCACCACGGGCGGGTTCGTGTAGCCAAAAACATTCAGTACTTC
CASSHHGRVRVAKNIQYF
>few|TRBJ2-7|TRBV9|-|14
TGTGCCAGCAGCGTAGCGCCCAGCGGCTACGAGCAGTACTTC
CASSVAPSGYEQYF
>-|TRBJ2-5|TRBV19|-|20
TGTGCCAGTAGTATAGTAGGGCGGGGAACCCAACGGCCTGGACAAGAGACCCAGTACTTC
CASSIVGRGTQRPGQETQYF
>once|TRBJ2-7|TRBV10-1|TRBD1|16
TGCGCCAGCAGTGACCCGGGACAGGGGTCTTCCTACGAGCAGTACTTC
CASSDPGQGSSYEQYF
>-|TRBJ2-7|TRBV11-2|-|15
TGTGCCAGCAGCTTAGGACGACGGGGTCGACACGAGCAGTACTTC
CASSLGRRGRHEQYF
>-|TRBJ2-7|TRBV6-1|TRBD1|16
TGTGCCAGCAGTGAAATGGAAGGGACAGGGACTGGAGAGCAGTACTTC
CASSEMEGTGTGEQYF
>-|TRBJ2-1|TRBV2|-|12
TGTGCCAGCAGTGGGCTAGCCAATGAGCAGTTCTTC
CASSGLANEQFF
>-|TRBJ2-2|TRBV19|-|15
TGTGCCAGTCTTCGGGACTCAAGACGCACCGGGGAGCTGTTTTTT
CASLRDSRRTGELFF
>few|TRBJ1-5|TRBV4-1|-|15
TGCGCCAGCAGCCAAGGAGACAGGAGAAATCAGCCCCAGCATTTT
CASSQGDRRNQPQHF
>few|TRBJ1-1|TRBV5-1|TRBD1|16
TGCGCCAGCAGCTCGGGACAGGGGCATGGTAACACTGAAGCTTTCTTT
CASSSGQGHGNTEAFF